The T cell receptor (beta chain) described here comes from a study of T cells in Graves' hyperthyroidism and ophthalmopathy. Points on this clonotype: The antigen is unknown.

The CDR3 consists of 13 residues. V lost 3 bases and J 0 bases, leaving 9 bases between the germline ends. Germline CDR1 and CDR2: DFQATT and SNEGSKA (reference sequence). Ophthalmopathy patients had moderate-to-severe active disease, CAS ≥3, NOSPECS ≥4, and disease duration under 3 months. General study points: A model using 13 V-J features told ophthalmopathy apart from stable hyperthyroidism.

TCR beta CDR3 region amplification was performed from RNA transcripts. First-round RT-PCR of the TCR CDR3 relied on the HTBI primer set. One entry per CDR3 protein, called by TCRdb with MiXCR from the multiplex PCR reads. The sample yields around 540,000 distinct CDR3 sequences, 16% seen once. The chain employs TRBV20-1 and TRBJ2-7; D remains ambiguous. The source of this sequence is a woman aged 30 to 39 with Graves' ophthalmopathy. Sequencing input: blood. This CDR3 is CSASTVISYEQYF. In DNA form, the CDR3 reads TGCAGTGCTAGTACCGTAATCTCCTACGAGCAGTACTTC.